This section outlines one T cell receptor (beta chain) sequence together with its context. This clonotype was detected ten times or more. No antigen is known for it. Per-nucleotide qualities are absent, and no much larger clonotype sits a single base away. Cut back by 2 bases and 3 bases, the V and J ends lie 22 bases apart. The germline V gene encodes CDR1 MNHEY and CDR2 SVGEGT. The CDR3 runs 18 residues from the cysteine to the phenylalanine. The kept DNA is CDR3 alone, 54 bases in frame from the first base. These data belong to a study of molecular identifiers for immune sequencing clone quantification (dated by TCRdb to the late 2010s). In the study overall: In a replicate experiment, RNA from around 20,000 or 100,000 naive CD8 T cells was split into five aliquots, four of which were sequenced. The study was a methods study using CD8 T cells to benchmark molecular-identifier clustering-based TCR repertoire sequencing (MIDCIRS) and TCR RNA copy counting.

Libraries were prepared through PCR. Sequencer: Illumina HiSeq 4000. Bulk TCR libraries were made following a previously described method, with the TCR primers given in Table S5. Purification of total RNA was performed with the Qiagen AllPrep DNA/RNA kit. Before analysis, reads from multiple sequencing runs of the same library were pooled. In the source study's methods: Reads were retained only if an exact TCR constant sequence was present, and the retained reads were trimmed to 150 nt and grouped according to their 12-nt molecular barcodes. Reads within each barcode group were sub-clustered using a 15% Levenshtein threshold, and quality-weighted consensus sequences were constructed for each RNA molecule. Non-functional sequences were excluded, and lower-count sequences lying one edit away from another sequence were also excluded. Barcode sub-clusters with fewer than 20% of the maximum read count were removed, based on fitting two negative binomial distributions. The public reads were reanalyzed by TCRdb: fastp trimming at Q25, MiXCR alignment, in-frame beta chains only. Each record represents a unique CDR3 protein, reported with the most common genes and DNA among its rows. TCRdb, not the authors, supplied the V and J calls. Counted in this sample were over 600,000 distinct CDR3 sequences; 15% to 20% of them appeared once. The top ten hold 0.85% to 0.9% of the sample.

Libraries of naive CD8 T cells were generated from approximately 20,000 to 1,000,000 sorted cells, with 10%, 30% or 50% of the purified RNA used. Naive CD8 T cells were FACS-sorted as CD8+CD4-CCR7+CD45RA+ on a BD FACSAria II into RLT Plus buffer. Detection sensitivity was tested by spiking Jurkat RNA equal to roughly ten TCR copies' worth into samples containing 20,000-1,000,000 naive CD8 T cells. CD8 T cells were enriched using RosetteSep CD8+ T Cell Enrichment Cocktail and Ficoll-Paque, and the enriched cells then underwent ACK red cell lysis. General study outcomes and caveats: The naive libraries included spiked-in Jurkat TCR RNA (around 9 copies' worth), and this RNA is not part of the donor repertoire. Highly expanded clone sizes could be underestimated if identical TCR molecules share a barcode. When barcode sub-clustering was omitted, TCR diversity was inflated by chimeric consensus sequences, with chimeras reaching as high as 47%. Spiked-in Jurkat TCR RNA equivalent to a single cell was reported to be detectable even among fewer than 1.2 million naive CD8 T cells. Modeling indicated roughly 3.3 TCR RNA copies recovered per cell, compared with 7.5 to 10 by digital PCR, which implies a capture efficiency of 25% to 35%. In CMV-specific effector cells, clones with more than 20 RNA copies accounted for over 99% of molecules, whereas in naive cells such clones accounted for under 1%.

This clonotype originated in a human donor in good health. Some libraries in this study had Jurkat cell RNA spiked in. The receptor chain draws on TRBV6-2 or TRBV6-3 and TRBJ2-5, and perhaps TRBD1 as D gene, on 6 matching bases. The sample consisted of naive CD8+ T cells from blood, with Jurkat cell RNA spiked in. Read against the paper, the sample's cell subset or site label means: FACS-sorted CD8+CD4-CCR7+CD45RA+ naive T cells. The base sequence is TGTGCCAGCAGTTACGCCACCGGGACACCAACGCCCGAAGAGACCCAGTACTTC. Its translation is CASSYATGTPTPEETQYF.